A selection of T cell receptor beta chains follows, all from one sample in a study of CD8+ T cells in alopecia areata. Libraries were prepared by immunoSEQ multiplex PCR; TCRdb keeps only in-frame clonotypes and omits some of them. The data show some 100,000 clones, approximately 52% seen once. The sequencing here drew on CD8+ T cells sorted from blood, taken at week 4, from a patient treated with tofacitinib. These receptors were obtained from a human donor with alopecia areata. CDR3s include the opening cysteine and the closing phenylalanine or tryptophan. Clone size is stated in some rows and not others, as once, few, many or a class when expanded.

abundance: -
j_gene: TRBJ1-2
v_gene: TRBV6-6
len: 13
CDR3aa: CASSLGWSYGYTF

abundance: -
j_gene: TRBJ2-4
v_gene: TRBV7-9
len: 13
CDR3aa: CASSGQGENIQYF

abundance: -
j_gene: TRBJ2-5
v_gene: TRBV29-1
len: 16
CDR3aa: CTVRGGDRGFRETQYF

abundance: few
j_gene: TRBJ2-1
v_gene: TRBV6-5
len: 15
CDR3aa: CASSSGQGAYNEQFF

abundance: -
j_gene: TRBJ2-3
v_gene: TRBV30
len: 12
CDR3aa: CAWSEVTDTQYF

abundance: -
j_gene: TRBJ2-2
v_gene: TRBV5-1
len: 11
CDR3aa: CASSSVGELFF

abundance: -
j_gene: TRBJ2-1
v_gene: TRBV30
len: 15
CDR3aa: CAWTSGVSSYNEQFF

abundance: -
j_gene: TRBJ1-5
v_gene: TRBV2
len: 15
CDR3aa: CASSLQGASNQPQHF

abundance: few
j_gene: TRBJ2-2
v_gene: TRBV30
len: 13
CDR3aa: CAWSGGNTGELFF

abundance: few
j_gene: TRBJ1-1
v_gene: TRBV4-3
len: 16
CDR3aa: CASSQGPGGDYTEAFF

abundance: -
j_gene: TRBJ2-2
v_gene: TRBV6-6
len: 11
CDR3aa: CASRATGELFF

abundance: -
j_gene: TRBJ1-2
v_gene: TRBV29-1
len: 13
CDR3aa: CSVRSRGDYGYTF

abundance: -
j_gene: TRBJ2-1
v_gene: TRBV27
len: 14
CDR3aa: CASRHGTPYNEQFF

abundance: -
j_gene: TRBJ1-1
v_gene: TRBV29-1
len: 11
CDR3aa: CSVPRGGETFF

abundance: -
j_gene: TRBJ1-1
v_gene: TRBV9
len: 14
CDR3aa: CASSVAGGNTEAFF

abundance: few
j_gene: TRBJ2-3
v_gene: TRBV30
len: 11
CDR3aa: CAWGGTDTQYF

abundance: -
j_gene: TRBJ2-3
v_gene: TRBV25-1
len: 13
CDR3aa: CASSRGNSDTQYF

abundance: -
j_gene: TRBJ2-6
v_gene: TRBV9
len: 16
CDR3aa: CASSGSGYAGANVLTF

abundance: -
j_gene: TRBJ2-1
v_gene: TRBV5-6
len: 13
CDR3aa: CASSLRDGNEQFF

abundance: -
j_gene: TRBJ1-2
v_gene: TRBV9
len: 13
CDR3aa: CASSATRGNGYTF

abundance: few
j_gene: TRBJ1-1
v_gene: TRBV30
len: 14
CDR3aa: CAWSVQGWDTEAFF

abundance: -
j_gene: TRBJ2-1
v_gene: TRBV29-1
len: 10
CDR3aa: CSVEYGEQFF

abundance: -
j_gene: TRBJ1-1
v_gene: TRBV27
len: 14
CDR3aa: CASTQRARDTEAFF

abundance: -
j_gene: TRBJ2-5
v_gene: TRBV2
len: 19
CDR3aa: CASSEALPGRGTIQETQYF

abundance: -
j_gene: TRBJ2-3
v_gene: TRBV10-3
len: 13
CDR3aa: CAISESTPDTQYF

abundance: -
j_gene: TRBJ2-3
v_gene: TRBV10-3
len: 13
CDR3aa: CAISDEAPDTQYF

abundance: few
j_gene: TRBJ2-7
v_gene: TRBV29-1
len: 13
CDR3aa: CSVRAGESYEQYF

abundance: few
j_gene: TRBJ2-2
v_gene: TRBV29-1
len: 12
CDR3aa: CSVVSDSGELFF

abundance: few
j_gene: TRBJ2-2
v_gene: TRBV29-1
len: 12
CDR3aa: CSVPSPTGELFF

abundance: -
j_gene: TRBJ2-7
v_gene: TRBV25-1
len: 15
CDR3aa: CASSARTGVPYEQYF

abundance: -
j_gene: TRBJ2-1
v_gene: TRBV5-1
len: 13
CDR3aa: CASSPGQDNEQFF

abundance: once
j_gene: TRBJ1-1
v_gene: TRBV6-1
len: 14
CDR3aa: CASSRIGGGDEAFF

abundance: -
j_gene: TRBJ2-7
v_gene: TRBV11-2
len: 12
CDR3aa: CASSLDGTHPYF